The clone carrying this TCR beta chain has more than one count but fewer than ten. No antigen is known for it. This sample is drawn from a study of cytomegalovirus exposure and HLA in healthy donors. Study-level results: Common viral pathogens seemed to be connected with several of the most significant clusters, according to a later analysis. For cytomegalovirus status, the classifier reportedly gave diagnoses with high specificity and sensitivity. Prediction of most subjects' HLA-A and HLA-B alleles by TCR beta sequences was reportedly accurate. Among immune exposure information, only CMV serostatus was available.

V was trimmed by 5 bases and J by 4 bases, leaving 12 bases between them. This CDR3 has 14 residues. Germline V CDR1 and CDR2: PRHDT, FYEKMQ (reference sequence). Both 60 Vbeta primers and 13 Jbeta primers went into the PCR. Produced via immunoSEQ multiplex PCR; TCRdb's table is partial and in-frame only. The top ten hold less than 7% of the sample, which has roughly 120,000 clones, around 9% seen once. V gene TRBV13 combines with J gene TRBJ1-3; D might be TRBD1 (6 bases). This TCR derives from a man between 35 and 55 years old in good health and CMV-seronegative. Sequences were obtained from PBMCs. This chain's CDR3 is CASSPGGRGNTIYF. The CDR3 bases are TGTGCCAGCAGCCCCGGGGGGCGGGGAAACACCATATATTTT.